Included here is one T cell receptor (beta chain) sequence, with context. This entry comes from a study of T cell changes during pregnancy in multiple sclerosis. Method: immunoSEQ multiplex PCR; TCRdb's copy keeps in-frame clones and lacks some. This table holds over 55,000 clones, around nine tenths found once. The V end lost 6 bases, the J end lost 6 bases, and 24 bases lay between the germline ends. The CDR3 has 16 residues. Per germline, CDR1 SGDLS and CDR2 YYNGEE. J is TRBJ1-1 and V is TRBV9; unclear D gene. The clonotype comes from a human donor whose cells served as feeder cells for cultures in a pregnancy study. Material for sequencing was peripheral blood from another person, used as feeder cells. This chain's CDR3 is CASTPYEAPRSAEAFF. The DNA of the CDR3 is TGTGCCAGCACCCCCTATGAGGCCCCACGAAGCGCTGAAGCTTTCTTT.